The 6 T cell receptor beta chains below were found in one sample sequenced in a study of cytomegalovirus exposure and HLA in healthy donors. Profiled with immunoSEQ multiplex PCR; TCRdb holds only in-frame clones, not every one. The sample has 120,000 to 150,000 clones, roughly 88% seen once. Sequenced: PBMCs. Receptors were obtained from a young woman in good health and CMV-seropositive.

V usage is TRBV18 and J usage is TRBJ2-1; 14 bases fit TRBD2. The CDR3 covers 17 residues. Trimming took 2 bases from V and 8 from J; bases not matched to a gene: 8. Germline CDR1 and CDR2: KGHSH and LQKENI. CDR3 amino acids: CASSPTPGLAGEDEQFF. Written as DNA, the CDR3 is TGTGCCAGCTCACCAACTCCGGGACTAGCGGGGGAAGATGAGCAGTTCTTC. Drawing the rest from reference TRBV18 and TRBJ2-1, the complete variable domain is NAGVMQNPRHLVRRRGQEARLRCSPMKGHSHVYWYRQLPEEGLKFMVYLQKENIIDESGMPKERFSAEFPKEGPSILRIQQVVRGDSAAYFCASSPTPGLAGEDEQFFGPGTRLTVL.

Here the CDR3 DNA reads TGTGCCAGCAACATAAGACAGGCAACTCAGCCCCAGCATTTT. Its protein product is CASNIRQATQPQHF. The chain couples TRBV6-1 to TRBJ1-5; a weak D match, TRBD1 (6 bases). There are 14 residues in the CDR3. V lost 7 bases, J lost 6 bases, and 16 bases lay in between. The V gene's germline CDR1 is MNHNS and CDR2 SASEGT.

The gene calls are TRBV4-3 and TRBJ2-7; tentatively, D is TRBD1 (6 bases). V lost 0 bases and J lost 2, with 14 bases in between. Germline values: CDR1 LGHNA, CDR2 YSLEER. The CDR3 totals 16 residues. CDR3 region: CASSQDRQGLAYEQYF. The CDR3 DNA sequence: TGCGCCAGCAGCCAAGATAGGCAGGGGTTAGCCTACGAGCAGTACTTC.

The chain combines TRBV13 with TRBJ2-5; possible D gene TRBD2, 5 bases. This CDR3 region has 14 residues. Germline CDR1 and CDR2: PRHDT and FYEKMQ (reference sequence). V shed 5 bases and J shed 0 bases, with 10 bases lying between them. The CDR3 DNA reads TGTGCCAGCAGCCCGATTAGCGACCAAGAGACCCAGTACTTC. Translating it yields CASSPISDQETQYF.

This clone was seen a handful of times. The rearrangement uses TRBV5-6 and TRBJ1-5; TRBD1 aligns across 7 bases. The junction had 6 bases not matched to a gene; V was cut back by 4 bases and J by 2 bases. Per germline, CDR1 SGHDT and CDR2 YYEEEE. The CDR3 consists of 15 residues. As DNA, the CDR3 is TGTGCCAGCAGCCTACAGGGGAATGGCAATCAGCCCCAGCATTTT. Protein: CASSLQGNGNQPQHF.

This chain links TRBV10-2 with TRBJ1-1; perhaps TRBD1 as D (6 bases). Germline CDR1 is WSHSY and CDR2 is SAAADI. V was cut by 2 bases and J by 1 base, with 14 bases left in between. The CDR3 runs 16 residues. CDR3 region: CASSEPLTGPNTEAFF. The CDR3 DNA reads TGCGCCAGCAGTGAGCCCCTTACAGGGCCGAACACTGAAGCTTTCTTT.